This T cell receptor beta chain came from a study of human T cells and chemical hapten exposure. MiXCR, applied by TCRdb to the RACE reads, yields one record per CDR3 protein. Of 110,000 to 150,000 distinct CDR3 sequences in the sample, over 9.5% were seen once. This clonotype was seen a handful of times. Germline V gene data show CDR1 as MNHEY and CDR2 as SVGEGT. CDR3 length: 15 residues. Trimming stripped 8 bases from V and 1 base from J, with 15 bases between. The time point was: patch test 2, 6 weeks after DPC sensitization. The sample's treatment: therapeutic diphenylcyclopropenone sensitization with weekly scalp DPC.

The chain couples TRBV6-2 or TRBV6-3 to TRBJ1-5, with TRBD1 as a possible D gene (6 bases). The source is a woman aged 50 to 60 with alopecia areata. Some clones in this sample may be carry-over from other donors' samples. The source was whole blood, collected in connection with sensitization to the hapten diphenylcyclopropenone (DPC). The CDR3 loop reads CASLPDRGSNQPQHF. The CDR3, as DNA: TGTGCCAGCCTCCCGGACAGAGGAAGCAATCAGCCCCAGCATTTT.